This T cell receptor (beta chain) was observed in a study of shared clonotypes between healthy human individuals. Points from the study as a whole: Shared across several donors were 4% to 6% of the naive CD4 clonotypes.

Original analysis: Junction-only sequences without quality scores came from ImmunoSEQ, so filtering differed. Here immunoSEQ multiplex PCR was the method, and the copy in TCRdb shows in-frame clones only, minus some. D and trimming were read from the DNA, whereas the V and J calls and clone size are those reported in that table. The repertoire has 2 million to 2.5 million clones, 95% of them found once; the top ten carry 0.13%. CDR1 LNHDA and CDR2 SQIVND come from the germline V gene (reference sequence). The junction had 1 base not matched to a gene; V was cut back by 4 bases and J by 2 bases. The CDR3 sequence is 14 residues long. On this clone itself: Its specificity is unknown.

The chain carries TRBV19 and TRBJ2-3, with TRBD2 identical over 9 bases. The sequenced sample consisted of naive CD4+ T cells sorted from blood. Stated subset: CD45RA+ positively selected. This receptor was taken from a young man in good health. This CDR3 is CASSTSGNTDTQYF. DNA of the CDR3: TGTGCCAGTAGTACTAGCGGGAACACAGATACGCAGTATTTT.